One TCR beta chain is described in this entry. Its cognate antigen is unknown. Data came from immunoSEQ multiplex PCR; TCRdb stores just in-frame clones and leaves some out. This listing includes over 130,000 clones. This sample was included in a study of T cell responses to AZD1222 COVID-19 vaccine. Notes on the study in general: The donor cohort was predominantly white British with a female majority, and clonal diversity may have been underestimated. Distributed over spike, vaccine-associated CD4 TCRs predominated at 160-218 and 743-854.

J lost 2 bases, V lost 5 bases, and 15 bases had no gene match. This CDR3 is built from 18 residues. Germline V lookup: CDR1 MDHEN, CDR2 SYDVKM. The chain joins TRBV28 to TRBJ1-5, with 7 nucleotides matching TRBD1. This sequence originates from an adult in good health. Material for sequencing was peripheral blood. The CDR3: CASSRRTTGAVGNQPQHF. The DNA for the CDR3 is TGTGCCAGCAGTCGCCGAACCACAGGGGCTGTAGGCAATCAGCCCCAGCATTTT. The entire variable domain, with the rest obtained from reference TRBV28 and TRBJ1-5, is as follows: DVKVTQSSRYLVKRTGEKVFLECVQDMDHENMFWYRQDPGLGLRLIYFSYDVKMKEKGDIPEGYSVSREKKERFSLILESASTNQTSMYLCASSRRTTGAVGNQPQHFGDGTRLSIL.